This T cell receptor beta chain was identified during a study of CD8 T cells in Susac syndrome. Study background: Patients with Susac syndrome were therapy-naive, treated with corticosteroids, or treated with intravenous immunoglobulin alone when blood was collected. Study observations and caveats: The CD4+ T cell repertoires in Susac syndrome did not show any clonal expansion.

TEMRA cells were enriched by FACS, and CD4+ and CD8+ T cells were negatively isolated. As to this clonotype: Its antigen is undetermined.

The CDR3 covers 10 residues. Germline CDR1 is SQVTM and CDR2 is ANQGSEA. Deletions cut 7 bases from V and 5 bases from J, with 9 bases between. The authors reverse transcribed 0.5 to 1 ug RNA with random hexamers. Amplification of the TCR beta CDR3 was carried out by immunoSEQ multiplex PCR, which spanned a total of 54 Vbeta and 13 Jbeta segments. MiXCR, run by TCRdb on the immunoSEQ multiplex PCR reads, gives a single entry per CDR3 protein. The table lists more than 200,000 distinct CDR3 sequences, 94% of them singletons. This chain connects TRBV29-1 to TRBJ2-7, with D possibly being TRBD2 (5 bases). This sequence originates from a human donor with Susac syndrome. Source material: CD4+ T cells from PBMCs. The chain's CDR3 is CSAGGDEQYF. Here the CDR3 DNA reads TGCAGCGCAGGAGGAGACGAGCAGTACTTC.